The rows below give T cell receptor beta chains drawn from one sample of a study of cytomegalovirus exposure and HLA in healthy donors. Profiled with immunoSEQ multiplex PCR; TCRdb holds only in-frame clones, not every one. The sample has 130,000 to 150,000 clones, 80% seen once. The source material was PBMCs. The receptor set was obtained from a middle-aged man in good health and CMV-seropositive. The CDR3 runs from the conserved cysteine through the conserved F or W. Each record gives: V gene, clone size, J gene, CDR3 protein. For some rows the clone size is stated as once, few or many, or as a class when expanded; others skip it.

V: TRBV18; size: few; J: TRBJ2-1; CDR3: CASSTRKNSYNEQFF
V: TRBV4-3; size: NA; J: TRBJ2-1; CDR3: CASSPGPGQEQFF
V: TRBV6-6; size: NA; J: TRBJ2-3; CDR3: CASSSSGRVNTQYF
V: TRBV5-1; size: NA; J: TRBJ2-3; CDR3: CASSLEGTDTQYF
V: TRBV7-2; size: NA; J: TRBJ1-5; CDR3: CASSQDRAQPQHF
V: TRBV19; size: few; J: TRBJ1-1; CDR3: CASSTPGTGGTEAFF
V: TRBV6-1; size: NA; J: TRBJ1-1; CDR3: CASSGFGSGQPHAGREAFF
V: TRBV4-3; size: NA; J: TRBJ2-3; CDR3: CASSLRGGITDTQYF
V: TRBV18; size: NA; J: TRBJ1-2; CDR3: CASSPQGETNYGYTF
V: TRBV6-1; size: few; J: TRBJ2-7; CDR3: CASSEALQGGNEQYF
V: TRBV5-1; size: NA; J: TRBJ2-2; CDR3: CASSLEAGETGELFF
V: TRBV6-6; size: NA; J: TRBJ1-4; CDR3: CASSLVAGATNEKLFF
V: TRBV30; size: NA; J: TRBJ2-5; CDR3: CAWSVLAGVETQYF
V: TRBV6-1; size: NA; J: TRBJ2-1; CDR3: CASIQGIVADEQFF
V: TRBV5-1; size: NA; J: TRBJ2-3; CDR3: CASSLSAISTDTQYF
V: TRBV5-1; size: NA; J: TRBJ2-1; CDR3: CASSVTPGLGDNEQFF
V: TRBV18; size: NA; J: TRBJ1-1; CDR3: CASSQRDGGTEAFF
V: TRBV6-5; size: NA; J: TRBJ1-1; CDR3: CASSYRRFSSNTEAFF
V: TRBV9; size: once; J: TRBJ2-3; CDR3: CASSPMAGVTDTQYF
V: TRBV7-2; size: few; J: TRBJ2-6; CDR3: CASSPTSGSSGANVLTF
V: TRBV2; size: once; J: TRBJ1-1; CDR3: CASTDWVGVSEAFF
V: TRBV7-2; size: once; J: TRBJ2-5; CDR3: CASSFGGSTQYF
V: TRBV7-2; size: NA; J: TRBJ1-1; CDR3: CASSGPQGIMNTEAFF
V: TRBV30; size: NA; J: NA; CDR3: CAWDLALAGDEQYF
V: TRBV6-1; size: many; J: TRBJ2-7; CDR3: CASSEQGQVTYEQYF
V: TRBV7-9; size: NA; J: TRBJ2-7; CDR3: CASSHSRVGDYYEQYF
V: TRBV7-2; size: NA; J: TRBJ1-2; CDR3: CASNPGLIYGYTF
V: TRBV7-9; size: once; J: TRBJ1-5; CDR3: CASSFAHGSWHQPQHF
V: TRBV7-2; size: NA; J: TRBJ1-2; CDR3: CASSLAAPGQNYGYTF
V: TRBV20-1; size: NA; J: TRBJ2-7; CDR3: CSASQGSQQYF
V: TRBV7-9; size: once; J: TRBJ1-3; CDR3: CASSLGTAVSGNTIYF
V: TRBV7-6; size: NA; J: TRBJ1-6; CDR3: CASSLNGGQGGSPLHF
V: TRBV5-4; size: once; J: TRBJ2-5; CDR3: CASSLGTGGSGETQYF
V: TRBV12-5; size: NA; J: TRBJ2-1; CDR3: CASGWEGRGRINEQFF
V: TRBV7-9; size: NA; J: TRBJ2-1; CDR3: CASLATGTDEQFF
V: TRBV9; size: NA; J: TRBJ2-3; CDR3: CASSGGPGIGTDTQYF
V: TRBV7-8; size: NA; J: TRBJ2-7; CDR3: CASSLQGSGYEQYF
V: TRBV11-2; size: NA; J: TRBJ2-3; CDR3: CASSSMGQGNTQYF
V: TRBV2; size: NA; J: TRBJ2-3; CDR3: CASRRRLAGYITDTQYF
V: TRBV7-9; size: NA; J: TRBJ1-1; CDR3: CASSRTDNTEAFF
V: TRBV11-2; size: NA; J: TRBJ2-3; CDR3: CASSPFGRGADTQYF
V: TRBV7-9; size: NA; J: TRBJ2-5; CDR3: CASTEGVAGVETQYF
V: TRBV2; size: few; J: TRBJ1-2; CDR3: CASGPREDYGYTF
V: TRBV19; size: NA; J: TRBJ2-3; CDR3: CASRSTGRTDTQYF
V: TRBV6-6; size: NA; J: TRBJ2-1; CDR3: CASSPRTSGNEQFF
V: TRBV5-1; size: NA; J: TRBJ2-7; CDR3: CASSLTGQPYEQYF
V: TRBV12-5; size: NA; J: TRBJ1-5; CDR3: CASGPSRGQPQHF
V: TRBV27; size: NA; J: TRBJ1-2; CDR3: CASSYAGTGGRPNYGYTF